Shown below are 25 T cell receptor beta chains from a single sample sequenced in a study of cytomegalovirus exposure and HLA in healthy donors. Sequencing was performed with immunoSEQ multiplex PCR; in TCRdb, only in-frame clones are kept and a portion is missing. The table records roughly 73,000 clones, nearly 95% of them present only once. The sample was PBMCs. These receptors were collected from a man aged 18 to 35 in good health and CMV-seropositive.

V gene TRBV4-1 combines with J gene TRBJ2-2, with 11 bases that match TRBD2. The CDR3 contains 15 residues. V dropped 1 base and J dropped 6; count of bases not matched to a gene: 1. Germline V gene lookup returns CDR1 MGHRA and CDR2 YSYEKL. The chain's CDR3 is CASSQGGLAAGELFF. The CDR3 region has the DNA TGCGCCAGCAGCCAAGGGGGACTAGCGGCCGGGGAGCTGTTTTTT.

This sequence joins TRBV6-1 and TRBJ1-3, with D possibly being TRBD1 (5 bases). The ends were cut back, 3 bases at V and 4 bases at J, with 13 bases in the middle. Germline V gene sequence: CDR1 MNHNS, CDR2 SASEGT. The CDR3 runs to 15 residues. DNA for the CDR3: TGTGCCAGCAGTGAGACGGGACTGGCGGGAAACACCATATATTTT. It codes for CASSETGLAGNTIYF.

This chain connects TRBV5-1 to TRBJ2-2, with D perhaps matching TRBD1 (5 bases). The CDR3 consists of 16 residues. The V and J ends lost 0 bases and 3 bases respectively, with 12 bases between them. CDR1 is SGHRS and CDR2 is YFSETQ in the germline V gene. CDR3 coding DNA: TGCGCCAGCAGCTTGGTCCCCAGGGTAGACACCGGGGAGCTGTTTTTT. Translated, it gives CASSLVPRVDTGELFF.

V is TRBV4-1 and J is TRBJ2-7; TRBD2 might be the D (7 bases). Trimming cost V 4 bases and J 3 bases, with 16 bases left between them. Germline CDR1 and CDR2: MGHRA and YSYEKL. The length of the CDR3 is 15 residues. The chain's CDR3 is CASSPVRGAIYEQYF. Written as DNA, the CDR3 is TGCGCCAGCAGCCCCGTTCGGGGGGCGATCTACGAGCAGTACTTC.

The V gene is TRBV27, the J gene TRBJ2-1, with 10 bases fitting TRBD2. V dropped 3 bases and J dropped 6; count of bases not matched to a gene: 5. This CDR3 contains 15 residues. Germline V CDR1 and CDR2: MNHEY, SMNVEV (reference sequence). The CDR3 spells CASSFSRLAGNEQFF. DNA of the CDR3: TGTGCCAGCAGTTTTTCCCGACTAGCGGGCAATGAGCAGTTCTTC.

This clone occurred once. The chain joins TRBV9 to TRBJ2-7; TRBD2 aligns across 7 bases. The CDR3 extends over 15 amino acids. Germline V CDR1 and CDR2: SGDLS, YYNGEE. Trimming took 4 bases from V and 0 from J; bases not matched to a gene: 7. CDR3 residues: CASSRKAGSSYEQYF. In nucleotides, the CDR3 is TGTGCCAGCAGCAGGAAAGCGGGAAGCTCCTACGAGCAGTACTTC.

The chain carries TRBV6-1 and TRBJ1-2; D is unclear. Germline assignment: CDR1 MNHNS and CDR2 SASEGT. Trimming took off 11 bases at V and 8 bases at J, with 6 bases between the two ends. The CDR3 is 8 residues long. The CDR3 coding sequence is TGTGCCCCCGGGGGCTACACCTTC. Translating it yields CAPGGYTF.

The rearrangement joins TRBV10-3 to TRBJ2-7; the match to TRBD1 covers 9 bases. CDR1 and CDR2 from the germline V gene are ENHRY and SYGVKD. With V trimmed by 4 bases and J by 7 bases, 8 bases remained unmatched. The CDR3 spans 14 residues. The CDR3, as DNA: TGTGCCATCAGTGGGGGGACAGGGCTTTGGGAGCAGTACTTC. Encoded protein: CAISGGTGLWEQYF.

CDR3 residues: CSANRETQYF. The CDR3 DNA reads as TGCAGTGCTAATCGAGAGACCCAGTACTTC. The chain joins TRBV20-1 to TRBJ2-5; D not resolved. The germline V and J ends were trimmed by 4 bases and 4 bases, with 4 bases remaining between them. The length of the CDR3 is 10 residues. The germline gives CDR1 DFQATT, CDR2 SNEGSKA (reference sequence).

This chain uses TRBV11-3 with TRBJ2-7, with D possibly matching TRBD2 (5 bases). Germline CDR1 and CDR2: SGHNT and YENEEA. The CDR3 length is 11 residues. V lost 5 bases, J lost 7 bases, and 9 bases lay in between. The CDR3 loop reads CASSKAEEQYF. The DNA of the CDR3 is TGTGCCAGCAGCAAAGCGGAAGAGCAGTACTTC.

For the CDR3, the DNA is TGTGCCAGCAGTTTCGGAGGGTATCAGCCCCAGCATTTT. This sequence encodes CASSFGGYQPQHF. The chain couples TRBV28 to TRBJ1-5; no clear D gene. V shed 3 bases and J shed 5 bases, with 8 bases lying between them. There are 13 residues in the CDR3. Germline V CDR1 and CDR2: MDHEN, SYDVKM.

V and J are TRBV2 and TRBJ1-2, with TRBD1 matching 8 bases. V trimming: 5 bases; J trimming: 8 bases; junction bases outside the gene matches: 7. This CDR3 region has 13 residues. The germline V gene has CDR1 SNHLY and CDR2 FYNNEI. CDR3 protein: CASSLSDRGGYTF. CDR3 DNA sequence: TGTGCCAGCAGTCTATCCGACAGGGGCGGCTACACCTTC.

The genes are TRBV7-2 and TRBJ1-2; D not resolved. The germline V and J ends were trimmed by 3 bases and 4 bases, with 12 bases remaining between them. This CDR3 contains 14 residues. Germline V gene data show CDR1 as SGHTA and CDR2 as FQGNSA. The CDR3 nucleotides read TGTGCCAGCAGCTTGCCAGGCAGAGTCTATGGCTACACCTTC. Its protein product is CASSLPGRVYGYTF.

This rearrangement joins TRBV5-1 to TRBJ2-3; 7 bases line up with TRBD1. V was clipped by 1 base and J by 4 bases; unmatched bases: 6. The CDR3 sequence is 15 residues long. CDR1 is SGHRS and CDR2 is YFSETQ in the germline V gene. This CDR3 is CASSLFDRDPDTQYF. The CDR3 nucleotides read TGCGCCAGCAGCTTGTTCGACAGGGACCCAGATACGCAGTATTTT. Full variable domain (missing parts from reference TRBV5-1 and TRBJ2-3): KAGVTQTPRYLIKTRGQQVTLSCSPISGHRSVSWYQQTPGQGLQFLFEYFSETQRNKGNFPGRFSGRQFSNSRSEMNVSTLELGDSALYLCASSLFDRDPDTQYFGPGTRLTVL.

The CDR3 here is CASTIEGGYTF. CDR3 nucleotide sequence: TGTGCCAGCACTATTGAGGGTGGCTACACCTTC. The V call is TRBV6-1, the J call TRBJ1-2; D gene uncertain. Between the trimmed V and J ends, which lost 7 bases and 7 bases, there was a span of 10 bases. The germline CDR1 and CDR2 sequences are MNHNS and SASEGT. The CDR3 spans 11 residues.

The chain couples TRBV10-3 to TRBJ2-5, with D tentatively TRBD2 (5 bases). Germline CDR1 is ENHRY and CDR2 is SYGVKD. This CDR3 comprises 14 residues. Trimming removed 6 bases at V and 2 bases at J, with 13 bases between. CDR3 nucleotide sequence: TGTGCCATCAGCCCCTCGGGGAGACAAGAGACCCAGTACTTC. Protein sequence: CAISPSGRQETQYF.

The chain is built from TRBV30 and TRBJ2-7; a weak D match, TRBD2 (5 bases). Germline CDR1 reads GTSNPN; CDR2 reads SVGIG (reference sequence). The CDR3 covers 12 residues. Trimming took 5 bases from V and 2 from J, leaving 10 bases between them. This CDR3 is CAWVASTYEQYF. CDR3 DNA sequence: TGTGCCTGGGTAGCGAGTACCTACGAGCAGTACTTC.

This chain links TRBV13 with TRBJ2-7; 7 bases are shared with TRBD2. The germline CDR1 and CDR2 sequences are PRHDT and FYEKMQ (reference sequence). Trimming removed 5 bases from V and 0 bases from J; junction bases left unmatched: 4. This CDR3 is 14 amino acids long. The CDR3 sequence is CASSPRTSSYEQYF. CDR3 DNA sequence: TGTGCCAGCAGCCCTAGGACTAGCTCCTACGAGCAGTACTTC.

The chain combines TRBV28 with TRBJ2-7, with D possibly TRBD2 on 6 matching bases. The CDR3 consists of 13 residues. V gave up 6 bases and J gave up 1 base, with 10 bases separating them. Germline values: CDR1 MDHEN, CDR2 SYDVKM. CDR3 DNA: TGTGCCAGCAGCCCCAGCGGGTCCTACGAGCAGTACTTC. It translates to CASSPSGSYEQYF.

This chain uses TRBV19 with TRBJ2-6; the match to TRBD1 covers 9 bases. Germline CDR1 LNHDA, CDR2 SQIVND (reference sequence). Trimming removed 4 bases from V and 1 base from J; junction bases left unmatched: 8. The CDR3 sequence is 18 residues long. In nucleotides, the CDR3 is TGTGCCAGTAGTACCGCGGGGACAGGGTATTCTGGGGCCAACGTCCTGACTTTC. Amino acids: CASSTAGTGYSGANVLTF.

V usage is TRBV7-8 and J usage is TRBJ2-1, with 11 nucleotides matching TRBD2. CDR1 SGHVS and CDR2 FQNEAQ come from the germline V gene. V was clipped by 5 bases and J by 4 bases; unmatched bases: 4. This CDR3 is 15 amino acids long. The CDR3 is CASSRGTSGYNEQFF. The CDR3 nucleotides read TGTGCCAGCAGCCGTGGGACTAGCGGATACAATGAGCAGTTCTTC.

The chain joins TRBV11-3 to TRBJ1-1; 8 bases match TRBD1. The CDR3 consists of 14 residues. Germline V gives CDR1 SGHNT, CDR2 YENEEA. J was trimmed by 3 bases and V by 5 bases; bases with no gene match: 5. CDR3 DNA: TGTGCCAGCAGCCCGGACAGGGACTACACTGAAGCTTTCTTT. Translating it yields CASSPDRDYTEAFF.

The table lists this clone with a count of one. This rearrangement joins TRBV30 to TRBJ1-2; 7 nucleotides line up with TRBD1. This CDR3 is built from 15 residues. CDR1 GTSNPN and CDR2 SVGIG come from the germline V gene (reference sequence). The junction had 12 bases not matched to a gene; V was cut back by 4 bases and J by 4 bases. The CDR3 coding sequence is TGTGCCTGGACCCTTGGGAGAGGGGGCAGCTATGGCTACACCTTC. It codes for CAWTLGRGGSYGYTF.

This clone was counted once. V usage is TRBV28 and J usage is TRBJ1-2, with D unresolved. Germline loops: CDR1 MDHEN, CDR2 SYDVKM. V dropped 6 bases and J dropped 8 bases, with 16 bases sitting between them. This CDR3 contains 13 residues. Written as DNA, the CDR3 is TGTGCCAGCAGCGTTGACACTCGAGGGGGCTACACCTTC. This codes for CASSVDTRGGYTF.

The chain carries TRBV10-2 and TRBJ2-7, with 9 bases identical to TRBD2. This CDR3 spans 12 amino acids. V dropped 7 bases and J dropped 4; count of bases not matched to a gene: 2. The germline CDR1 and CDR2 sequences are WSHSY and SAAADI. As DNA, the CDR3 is TGCGCCAGCACTAGCGGGGCTTACGAGCAGTACTTC. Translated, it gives CASTSGAYEQYF.